Listed here are 24 T cell receptor beta chains from one sample, sequenced in a study of cytomegalovirus exposure and HLA in healthy donors. PCR amplification relied on 60 Vbeta primers (plus 13 Jbeta primers). Measured with immunoSEQ multiplex PCR; TCRdb has only the in-frame clones, and not every one. The sample holds approximately 160,000 clones, around 80% seen once. Sequencing used PBMCs. These receptors were taken from a woman in her forties or fifties in good health and CMV-seropositive.

The J gene is TRBJ2-5, the V gene TRBV5-6; D gene unclear. Trimming shortened V by 0 bases and J by 2 bases, and 5 bases separated the two germline ends. The CDR3 is 13 amino acids. Germline CDR1 is SGHDT and CDR2 is YYEEEE. The CDR3 DNA sequence: TGTGCCAGCAGCTTGGGGCCTCAAGAGACCCAGTACTTC. It codes for CASSLGPQETQYF. Supplemented by reference TRBV5-6 and TRBJ2-5, the full variable domain reads DAGVTQSPTHLIKTRGQQVTLRCSPKSGHDTVSWYQQALGQGPQFIFQYYEEEERQRGNFPDRFSGHQFPNYSSELNVNALLLGDSALYLCASSLGPQETQYFGPGTRLLVL.

The V and J genes are TRBV29-1 and TRBJ2-5, with TRBD1 matching over 10 bases. The end of the DNA aligns better with TRBJ2-7, so the J call may be wrong. Germline V CDR1 and CDR2: SQVTM, ANQGSEA. The CDR3 extends over 14 amino acids. The CDR3 nucleotides are TGCAGCGTTGGTGACCGACAGGGGGCGGGCGAGCAGTACTTC. Protein: CSVGDRQGAGEQYF.

The rearrangement joins TRBV30 to TRBJ1-2; the match to TRBD1 covers 8 bases. The CDR3 length is 12 residues. The germline V gene has CDR1 GTSNPN and CDR2 SVGIG (reference sequence). Losses at the gene ends were 1 base for V and 8 bases for J; bases not matched to a gene: 3. The CDR3 coding sequence is TGTGCCTGGAGTGCTGGACAGGGCGGCTACACCTTC. This sequence encodes CAWSAGQGGYTF.

This chain joins TRBV11-2 and TRBJ1-5; maybe TRBD1 (5 bases). There are 13 residues in the CDR3. Trimming stripped 2 bases from V and 6 bases from J, with 8 bases between. CDR1 is SGHAT and CDR2 is FQNNGV in the germline V gene. The chain's CDR3 is CASSLRGSQPQHF. In DNA, the CDR3 is TGTGCCAGCAGCTTACGGGGGAGTCAGCCCCAGCATTTT.

The chain uses TRBV4-1 and TRBJ2-7, with 8 bases aligning to TRBD1. Per germline, CDR1 MGHRA and CDR2 YSYEKL. V lost 4 bases to trimming and J lost 0 bases; unmatched junction nucleotides: 8. The CDR3 extends over 16 amino acids. The CDR3 DNA reads as TGCGCCAGCAGCCCATCCGGACAGGGATTCTCCTACGAGCAGTACTTC. Its protein is CASSPSGQGFSYEQYF.

The sample holds a few counts of this clone. The rearrangement links TRBV15 to TRBJ2-7, with 8 bases that match TRBD2. The CDR3 runs to 14 residues. Germline assignment: CDR1 LNHNV and CDR2 YYDKDF (reference sequence). The V and J ends lost 4 bases and 1 base, in that order; junction bases with no gene match: 3. The CDR3 region is CATSNSGKSYEQYF. CDR3 DNA: TGTGCCACCAGCAATAGCGGGAAGTCCTACGAGCAGTACTTC.

The chain recombines TRBV29-1 with TRBJ2-2, with D perhaps matching TRBD2 (6 bases). Trimming shortened V by 7 bases and J by 4 bases, and 19 bases separated the two germline ends. The CDR3 has 15 residues. The germline CDR1 and CDR2 sequences are SQVTM and ANQGSEA. For the CDR3, the DNA is TGCAGCGCCCTCAACGGCAGGACTATCACCGGGGAGCTGTTTTTT. This sequence encodes CSALNGRTITGELFF.

V usage is TRBV6-5 and J usage is TRBJ2-6; no clear D gene. CDR1 MNHEY and CDR2 SVGAGI come from the germline V gene. The ends were cut back, 8 bases at V and 0 bases at J, with 8 bases in the middle. CDR3 length: 14 residues. CDR3 amino acids: CASGAFSGANVLTF. In DNA form, the CDR3 reads TGTGCCAGCGGAGCGTTCTCTGGGGCCAACGTCCTGACTTTC.

This clone occurred a few times. A read error may produce the germline difference seen at one junction end. This rearrangement joins TRBV7-9 to TRBJ2-1, with D perhaps matching TRBD2 (5 bases). The CDR3 is made up of 14 amino acids. Germline-derived CDR1 and CDR2 are SEHNR and FQNEAQ (reference sequence). CDR3 sequence: CSSSPPGIDNEQFF. CDR3 coding DNA: TGTTCCAGCAGCCCACCCGGGATCGACAATGAGCAGTTCTTC.

This sequence joins TRBV7-9 and TRBJ1-4; D is uncertain. Germline values: CDR1 SEHNR, CDR2 FQNEAQ (reference sequence). Between the trimmed V and J ends, which lost 3 bases and 3 bases, there was a span of 8 bases. The CDR3 length is 14 residues. CDR3: CASSLNGANEKLFF. DNA for the CDR3: TGTGCCAGCAGCTTGAACGGGGCTAATGAAAAACTGTTTTTT.

The chain recombines TRBV6-5 with TRBJ1-4; 9 nucleotides agree with TRBD1. The germline CDR1 and CDR2 sequences are MNHEY and SVGAGI. V was pared by 2 bases and J by 8 bases, with 9 bases of the junction left unmatched. This CDR3 is built from 16 residues. The CDR3 DNA sequence: TGTGCCAGCAGTTACGATCCGGGACAGGGCAAAGAAAAACTGTTTTTT. Its translation is CASSYDPGQGKEKLFF.

V usage is TRBV7-9 and J usage is TRBJ2-7; D is perhaps TRBD1 (5 bases). Germline loops: CDR1 SEHNR, CDR2 FQNEAQ (reference sequence). Trimming took 0 bases from V and 1 from J, leaving 13 bases between them. The CDR3 has 16 amino acids. CDR3 in amino acids: CASSLATGKSSYEQYF. The CDR3 DNA reads as TGTGCCAGCAGCTTAGCAACAGGTAAATCATCCTACGAGCAGTACTTC.

The CDR3 sequence is CASTLASEDTQYF. The DNA of the CDR3 is TGTGCCAGCACACTCGCTAGCGAAGATACGCAGTATTTT. This chain joins TRBV6-6 and TRBJ2-3, with D possibly matching TRBD2 (6 bases). The CDR3 spans 13 residues. Germline V gene data show CDR1 as MNHNY and CDR2 as SVGAGI (reference sequence). Trimming removed 7 bases at V and 5 bases at J, with 13 bases between.

This chain connects TRBV7-3 to TRBJ2-3; the match to TRBD1 covers 7 bases. The CDR3 has 14 residues. V lost 10 bases and J lost 3; bases outside the gene matches: 10. The germline V gene has CDR1 SGHTA and CDR2 FQGTGA. CDR3 amino acids: CATLDRESTDTQYF. CDR3 coding DNA: TGTGCCACCCTCGACAGGGAAAGTACAGATACGCAGTATTTT.

This clone was observed a few times. The gene calls are TRBV28 and TRBJ1-2, with D possibly being TRBD1 (5 bases). Germline V gene data show CDR1 as MDHEN and CDR2 as SYDVKM. Trimming cost V 6 bases and J 6 bases, with 14 bases left between them. This CDR3 has 13 amino acids. For the CDR3, the DNA is TGTGCCAGCAGGGGTCAGGGCAGGGATGGCTACACCTTC. It translates to CASRGQGRDGYTF.

V gene TRBV5-4 combines with J gene TRBJ2-5, with D possibly matching TRBD1 (6 bases). The germline V and J ends were trimmed by 1 base and 9 bases, with 13 bases remaining between them. The length of the CDR3 is 13 residues. Germline-derived CDR1 and CDR2 are SGHNT and YYREEE (reference sequence). In DNA form, the CDR3 reads TGTGCCAGCAGCTTGTCGGGTTCAGGGGCCCAGTACTTC. Amino acids: CASSLSGSGAQYF.

The chain links TRBV4-1 to TRBJ2-7; D perhaps matches TRBD1 (6 bases). V was clipped by 0 bases and J by 1 base, with 16 bases between them. CDR1 is MGHRA, CDR2 YSYEKL, per germline. The CDR3 is 17 residues long. CDR3 region: CASSQDSQGSISYEQYF. In DNA form, the CDR3 reads TGCGCCAGCAGCCAAGATAGTCAGGGGAGTATATCCTACGAGCAGTACTTC.

A single count supports this clone. The missing conserved phenylalanine or tryptophan at the end of this CDR3 makes a read error likely. This chain joins TRBV7-2 and TRBJ1-2; D gene unclear. Trimming pared 1 base from V and 5 bases from J, leaving 14 bases between. Per the germline V gene, CDR1 is SGHTA and CDR2 is FQGNSA. The CDR3 sequence is 15 residues long. CDR3 loop: CASSLGGVGGYGYTL. The CDR3 bases are TGTGCCAGCAGCTTAGGAGGCGTCGGAGGGTATGGCTACACCCTC.

This chain links TRBV7-8 with TRBJ2-4; D remains ambiguous. This CDR3 has 12 amino acids. Trimming shortened V by 7 bases and J by 0 bases, and 4 bases separated the two germline ends. Germline V lookup: CDR1 SGHVS, CDR2 FQNEAQ. CDR3 sequence (DNA): TGTGCCAGCACGGGAGCCAAAAACATTCAGTACTTC. It specifies CASTGAKNIQYF.

This clone was counted a single time. The chain uses TRBV5-4 and TRBJ1-2, with 9 bases lining up with TRBD1. The CDR3 has 14 amino acids. Germline lookup yields CDR1 SGHNT and CDR2 YYREEE (reference sequence). J was trimmed by 7 bases and V by 6 bases; bases with no gene match: 10. CDR3 in DNA: TGTGCCAGCACCGAATCCGGGACAGGGACTGGCTACACCTTC. The encoded protein is CASTESGTGTGYTF. The variable domain in full, with the rest retrieved from reference TRBV5-4 and TRBJ1-2, is ETGVTQSPTHLIKTRGQQVTLRCSSQSGHNTVSWYQQALGQGPQFIFQYYREEENGRGNFPPRFSGLQFPNYSSELNVNALELDDSALYLCASTESGTGTGYTFGSGTRLTVV.

J is TRBJ2-3 and V is TRBV6-6, with 8 positions matching TRBD1. The CDR3 is made up of 14 amino acids. Germline CDR1 and CDR2: MNHNY and SVGAGI (reference sequence). Losses at the gene ends were 5 bases for V and 1 base for J; bases not matched to a gene: 2. The CDR3 DNA reads as TGTGCCAGCAGTATGACAGGGGGCACAGATACGCAGTATTTT. As protein: CASSMTGGTDTQYF.

This clone was counted only a few times. V is TRBV25-1 and J is TRBJ1-4; D uncertain. Trimming cost V 1 base and J 5 bases, with 5 bases left between them. Germline V gene lookup returns CDR1 MGHDK and CDR2 SYGVNS. This CDR3 comprises 13 residues. CDR3 nucleotides: TGTGCCAGCAGTGAATTCCCGAATGAAAAACTGTTTTTT. Its protein is CASSEFPNEKLFF.

The J gene is TRBJ2-7, the V gene TRBV15, with unresolved D. The CDR3 extends over 13 amino acids. Germline CDR1 is LNHNV and CDR2 is YYDKDF (reference sequence). Trimming pared 5 bases from V and 7 bases from J, leaving 15 bases between. CDR3 in amino acids: CATSRTTAWEQYF. CDR3 coding DNA: TGTGCCACCAGCCGCACTACCGCATGGGAGCAGTACTTC.

The chain employs TRBV6-1 and TRBJ2-7; D is ambiguous. Germline loops: CDR1 MNHNS, CDR2 SASEGT. The CDR3 sequence is 13 residues long. V shed 6 bases and J shed 5 bases, with 14 bases lying between them. Here the CDR3 DNA reads TGTGCCAGCAGCAGACGAAACAGCCACGAGCAGTACTTC. Residues: CASSRRNSHEQYF.